Given below is one TCR beta chain in context. The antigen this receptor binds is unknown. The input lacks base qualities; no much larger clone sits a single base away. These data come from a study of blood T cell repertoires in COVID-19 (dated by TCRdb to about 2020). Background on the whole study: Samples covering the acute and convalescent phases of COVID-19 were provided by collaborators in the United States, Italy and Spain. The prospective study material was composed of cDNA or gDNA derived from T cells, B-cell-depleted T cells, or PBMCs. The samples were drawn from the first 160 participants of the ongoing ImmuneRACE study and from roughly 1,300 subjects provided by 6 global collaborators. Subjects who had been exposed to COVID-19, were actively infected with it, or had recovered from it provided the deeply sampled blood TCRbeta repertoires that made up the dataset. Where HLA class I and class II types were available, the types were taken from metadata supplied by the sample provider, not from assay-based typing. The repertoires were released in a freely available public database meant as a resource for research on the immune response to SARS-CoV-2. Sample metadata almost always included a de-identified subject ID, COVID-19 status, age in years and sex.

TCRbeta CDR3 regions were amplified from genomic DNA by means of the immunoSEQ Assay, a bias-controlled multiplex PCR. The paper's data handling went like this. The number of nucleated cells in each sample was estimated by amplification of reference gene primers within the assay. To quantify the absolute abundance of each unique TCRbeta CDR3 rearrangement, sequence reads were collapsed and filtered. For each sample, productive Simpson clonality was calculated by taking the square root of Simpson's diversity index across productive rearrangements. TCRdb's version of the immuneACCESS table is confined to in-frame rearrangements and falls short of the full clone set. An unresolved V gene accounts for under half of the shortfall where checked; the remainder is of unknown origin. That table gives V, J and clone size, and the DNA gave D and trimming. This sample lists a few hundred thousand clones; roughly nine tenths were detected once. 3.9% of the sample comes from the top ten.

One collaborating source in Seattle enrolled patients during active infection and followed them longitudinally through the course of disease. Each collaborating institution followed its own protocols to collect whole blood in K2EDTA tubes. For TCRbeta analysis, collaborators shipped samples as frozen whole blood, isolated PBMCs, or DNA extracted from either of those sample types. What the research found in general, with its limitations: How much clinical and demographic metadata was included differed by source and by participant, and the metadata was provided uncurated.

From the cysteine up to the phenylalanine, the CDR3 has a length of 14 residues. The only DNA kept is the CDR3, 42 bases in frame from the first base. V loses 2 bases, J loses 2 bases, and the germline ends lie 10 bases apart. CDR1 and CDR2 (SEHNR, FQNEAQ) derive from the germline V gene (reference sequence). Input material: peripheral blood. This TCR was recovered from a woman aged 55-70 years with COVID-19, enrolled during active disease. Recombination joined TRBV7-9 with TRBJ2-7, with an unclear D gene assignment. The CDR3 reads CASSLQTVPYEQYF. The DNA reads as follows: TGTGCCAGCAGCTTACAAACGGTACCCTACGAGCAGTACTTC.